Presented here are 24 T cell receptor beta chains from one specimen sequenced in a study of early stage breast cancer tumors. Data came from immunoSEQ multiplex PCR; TCRdb stores just in-frame clones and leaves some out. Found here are some 70,000 clones, roughly three quarters of them singletons; the top ten hold about 3.6%. Sequencing was done on a sample of blood. These receptors were collected from a person between 55 and 69 years old with breast cancer.

A word on this clone: The sample has other DNA sequences that encode this CDR3 too. The chain has TRBV10-3 and TRBJ1-2, with 7 bases identical to TRBD1. The V gene's germline CDR1 is ENHRY and CDR2 SYGVKD. The length of the CDR3 is 15 residues. After removal of 0 bases from V and 7 bases from J, the junction contained 8 bases not matched to a gene. CDR3 sequence reads: CAISESGGAVSGYTF. CDR3 sequence (DNA): TGTGCCATCAGTGAGTCAGGGGGCGCTGTGAGTGGCTACACCTTC.

This chain joins TRBV29-1 and TRBJ2-7; D may be TRBD1 or TRBD2 (5 bases each). Per germline, CDR1 SQVTM and CDR2 ANQGSEA. V was pared by 5 bases and J by 3 bases, with 11 bases between. This CDR3 spans 12 amino acids. Written as DNA, the CDR3 is TGCAGCGTTCTGGGGACCTACTACGAGCAGTACTTC. Its translation is CSVLGTYYEQYF.

This clone has a single count. The chain links TRBV2 to TRBJ2-7, with no clear D. The germline gives CDR1 SNHLY, CDR2 FYNNEI. This CDR3 spans 12 amino acids. V was shortened by 6 bases and J by 5 bases, with 11 bases between the two germline ends. DNA of the CDR3: TGTGCCAGCAGCGACCCTCGGGACGAGCAGTACTTC. This translates into CASSDPRDEQYF. The variable domain in full, with the rest retrieved from reference TRBV2 and TRBJ2-7, is EPEVTQTPSHQVTQMGQEVILRCVPISNHLYFYWYRQILGQKVEFLVSFYNNEISEKSEIFDDQFSVERPDGSNFTLKIRSTKLEDSAMYFCASSDPRDEQYFGPGTRLTVT.

This clone was observed once. CDR3 DNA: TGTGCCAGCATAAGATCCGGGCAGGGCGAAACTGAAGCTTTCTTT. It specifies CASIRSGQGETEAFF. The V and J genes are TRBV28 and TRBJ1-1, with D possibly matching TRBD1 (5 bases). This CDR3 spans 15 amino acids. The V gene lost 7 bases and the J gene lost 5 bases, with 20 bases spanning the gap. Per germline, CDR1 MDHEN and CDR2 SYDVKM.

The sample holds a few counts of this clone. The chain uses TRBV5-1 and TRBJ2-3; D not resolved. The CDR3 is 12 residues long. CDR1 is SGHRS and CDR2 is YFSETQ in the germline V gene. The V end was cut by 0 bases, the J end by 6 bases, with 5 bases between. CDR3 DNA: TGCGCCAGCAGCTTGGCTTTCGATACGCAGTATTTT. This gives the protein CASSLAFDTQYF.

This clone has more than one count but fewer than ten. This chain uses TRBV18 with TRBJ1-5; D is unresolved. V dropped 4 bases and J dropped 0 bases, with 13 bases sitting between them. The CDR3 runs 16 residues. The germline CDR1 and CDR2 sequences are KGHSH and LQKENI. The CDR3 bases are TGTGCCAGCTCACTTTCAACACCAAATAGCAATCAGCCCCAGCATTTT. Its protein is CASSLSTPNSNQPQHF.

This clone has a count of ten or more. This sequence joins TRBV4-2 and TRBJ2-7; D gene unclear. The V end was cut by 0 bases, the J end by 6 bases, with 9 bases between. The CDR3 spans 13 residues. Germline CDR1 is LGHNA and CDR2 is YNFKEQ. In DNA form, the CDR3 reads TGTGCCAGCAGCCAAGACTTCTCCCTCGAGCAGTACTTC. Translated: CASSQDFSLEQYF.

The chain carries TRBV2 and TRBJ2-2, with TRBD2 matching over 12 bases. CDR3 length equals 16 residues. J was trimmed by 4 bases and V by 7 bases; bases with no gene match: 7. Germline-derived CDR1 and CDR2 are SNHLY and FYNNEI. CDR3 region: CASIPGLAGTTGELFF. The CDR3 bases are TGTGCCAGCATCCCCGGACTAGCGGGAACCACCGGGGAGCTGTTTTTT.

This clone was detected a few times. J is TRBJ2-7 and V is TRBV7-6; no reliable D call. The CDR3 spans 14 residues. Trimming pared 3 bases from V and 6 bases from J, leaving 15 bases between. The V gene's germline CDR1 is SGHVS and CDR2 FNYEAQ. CDR3 nucleotide sequence: TGTGCCAGCAGCTTTTCGGAGAGTCCCTCCGAGCAGTACTTC. Its translation is CASSFSESPSEQYF. The complete variable domain, with remaining parts taken from reference TRBV7-6 and TRBJ2-7, reads GAGVSQSPRYKVTKRGQDVALRCDPISGHVSLYWYRQALGQGPEFLTYFNYEAQQDKSGLPNDRFSAERPEGSISTLTIQRTEQRDSAMYRCASSFSESPSEQYFGPGTRLTVT.

The CDR3 DNA is TGTGCCAGCAGTTTTCGACAGGGCGGGCAGCCCCAGCATTTT. Protein sequence: CASSFRQGGQPQHF. The rearrangement uses TRBV27 and TRBJ1-5; 7 nucleotides agree with TRBD1. The V gene's germline CDR1 is MNHEY and CDR2 SMNVEV (reference sequence). V lost 3 bases to trimming and J lost 7 bases; unmatched junction nucleotides: 6. This CDR3 is built from 14 residues.

This sequence joins TRBV11-2 and TRBJ2-1; D not resolved. Germline CDR1 and CDR2: SGHAT and FQNNGV. This CDR3 region has 13 residues. The V and J ends lost 3 bases and 2 bases respectively, with 5 bases between them. CDR3 loop: CASSFDAYNEQFF. The CDR3 bases are TGTGCCAGCAGCTTTGACGCCTACAATGAGCAGTTCTTC.

The chain is built from TRBV15 and TRBJ1-2; D is ambiguous. V was cut by 0 bases and J by 8 bases, with 10 bases left in between. Germline V gives CDR1 LNHNV, CDR2 YYDKDF (reference sequence). This CDR3 is built from 13 residues. The CDR3 bases are TGTGCCACCAGCAGAGATTGGATGGAGGGCTACACCTTC. Protein sequence: CATSRDWMEGYTF. The full variable domain, completed using reference TRBV15 and TRBJ1-2, is DAMVIQNPRYQVTQFGKPVTLSCSQTLNHNVMYWYQQKSSQAPKLLFHYYDKDFNNEADTPDNFQSRRPNTSFCFLDIRSPGLGDTAMYLCATSRDWMEGYTFGSGTRLTVV.

CDR3 nucleotides: TGTGCCAGCAGTTCCGGCACAGTAATTAACTATGGCTACACCTTC. Its translation is CASSSGTVINYGYTF. This chain connects TRBV7-6 to TRBJ1-2; D gene ambiguous. Germline V gives CDR1 SGHVS, CDR2 FNYEAQ. Deletions cut 6 bases from V and 1 base from J, with 15 bases between. The CDR3 has 15 amino acids.

This rearrangement joins TRBV5-6 to TRBJ2-7; D is possibly TRBD1 (5 bases). CDR1 is SGHDT, CDR2 YYEEEE, per germline. CDR3 size: 14 residues. Trimming took off 5 bases at V and 0 bases at J, with 12 bases between the two ends. The CDR3 reads CASSPQAVSYEQYF. CDR3 DNA sequence: TGTGCCAGCAGTCCACAGGCCGTCTCCTACGAGCAGTACTTC.

As regards this clone: An end of the junction does not agree with germline; a read error may underlie this. The rearrangement uses TRBV7-6 and TRBJ2-3; 11 bases match TRBD2. Per germline, CDR1 SGHVS and CDR2 FNYEAQ. This CDR3 is 15 amino acids long. This CDR3 is CASSLAGGSTDTQYF. CDR3 sequence (DNA): TGTGCCAGCAGCCTAGCGGGAGGAAGCACAGATACGCAGTATTTT.

This clone was detected once. The chain combines TRBV7-9 with TRBJ2-1; TRBD2 aligns across 12 bases. V was pared by 5 bases and J by 5 bases, with 4 bases of the junction left unmatched. The germline CDR1 and CDR2 sequences are SEHNR and FQNEAQ (reference sequence). The length of the CDR3 is 15 residues. CDR3 loop: CASSPRLAGDNEQFF. CDR3 in DNA: TGTGCCAGCAGCCCCCGACTAGCGGGAGACAATGAGCAGTTCTTC.

The CDR3 DNA reads TGTGCCATCAGATCAGGGGGGAAAGAGACCCAGTACTTC. This translates into CAIRSGGKETQYF. This chain links TRBV10-3 with TRBJ2-5, with D possibly being TRBD1 (7 bases). Germline CDR1 is ENHRY and CDR2 is SYGVKD. Trimming cost V 6 bases and J 3 bases, with 11 bases left between them. CDR3 length: 13 residues.

The sample holds a few counts of this clone. V is TRBV19 and J is TRBJ2-2; no clear D. The germline V and J ends were trimmed by 3 bases and 4 bases, with 3 bases remaining between them. Germline-derived CDR1 and CDR2 are LNHDA and SQIVND (reference sequence). The CDR3 is 12 amino acids. The CDR3 DNA reads TGTGCCAGTAGTATGGCCACCGGGGAGCTGTTTTTT. Residues: CASSMATGELFF.

The rearrangement uses TRBV28 and TRBJ2-5; either TRBD1 or TRBD2 may fit D (5 bases each). The CDR3 sequence is 13 residues long. Trimming pared 4 bases from V and 7 bases from J, leaving 13 bases between. CDR1 is MDHEN and CDR2 is SYDVKM in the germline V gene. Here the CDR3 reads CASSSGLQGTQYF. In nucleotides, the CDR3 is TGTGCCAGCAGTTCCGGACTCCAGGGGACCCAGTACTTC. Together with reference TRBV28 and TRBJ2-5, the CDR3 gives the full variable domain: DVKVTQSSRYLVKRTGEKVFLECVQDMDHENMFWYRQDPGLGLRLIYFSYDVKMKEKGDIPEGYSVSREKKERFSLILESASTNQTSMYLCASSSGLQGTQYFGPGTRLLVL.

This clone has a handful of counts. V and J are TRBV28 and TRBJ2-5; TRBD2 agrees at 12 bases. Germline V gene sequence: CDR1 MDHEN, CDR2 SYDVKM. V trimming: 3 bases; J trimming: 4 bases; junction bases outside the gene matches: 3. The CDR3 loop spans 15 amino acids. The DNA of the CDR3 is TGTGCCAGCAGTTTTAGACTAGCGGGAGTAGAGACCCAGTACTTC. This codes for CASSFRLAGVETQYF. The full variable domain, in which reference TRBV28 and TRBJ2-5 provide the parts outside the CDR3, is DVKVTQSSRYLVKRTGEKVFLECVQDMDHENMFWYRQDPGLGLRLIYFSYDVKMKEKGDIPEGYSVSREKKERFSLILESASTNQTSMYLCASSFRLAGVETQYFGPGTRLLVL.

The gene calls are TRBV2 and TRBJ2-3; D might be TRBD1 or TRBD2, each matching 6 bases. The CDR3 extends over 18 amino acids. Trimming cost V 6 bases and J 6 bases, with 28 bases left between them. The germline V gene has CDR1 SNHLY and CDR2 FYNNEI. CDR3 region: CASSGGIGQSRQSDTQYF. The CDR3 region has the DNA TGTGCCAGCAGCGGGGGAATAGGACAGAGTCGTCAAAGCGATACGCAGTATTTT.

The chain is built from TRBV18 and TRBJ1-1; D is ambiguous. Germline V CDR1 and CDR2: KGHSH, LQKENI. Trimming took off 2 bases at V and 6 bases at J, with 7 bases between the two ends. This CDR3 is built from 12 residues. The CDR3 is CASSPRAAEAFF. For the CDR3, the DNA is TGTGCCAGCTCACCAAGGGCAGCTGAAGCTTTCTTT.

The genes are TRBV6-5 and TRBJ1-2; perhaps TRBD1 as D (6 bases). The germline V and J ends were trimmed by 8 bases and 4 bases, with 14 bases remaining between them. Germline lookup yields CDR1 MNHEY and CDR2 SVGAGI. The CDR3 is 13 residues long. The CDR3 DNA reads as TGTGCCAGCCAACTGGACAGAGGCTATGGCTACACCTTC. Amino acids: CASQLDRGYGYTF.

This rearrangement joins TRBV6-4 to TRBJ2-6, with D unresolved. Germline V gene lookup returns CDR1 MRHNA and CDR2 SNTAGT. The CDR3 sequence is 14 residues long. V shed 2 bases and J shed 1 base, with 3 bases lying between them. In DNA form, the CDR3 reads TGTGCCAGCAGTGACAAATCTGGGGCCAACGTCCTGACTTTC. Encoded protein: CASSDKSGANVLTF.